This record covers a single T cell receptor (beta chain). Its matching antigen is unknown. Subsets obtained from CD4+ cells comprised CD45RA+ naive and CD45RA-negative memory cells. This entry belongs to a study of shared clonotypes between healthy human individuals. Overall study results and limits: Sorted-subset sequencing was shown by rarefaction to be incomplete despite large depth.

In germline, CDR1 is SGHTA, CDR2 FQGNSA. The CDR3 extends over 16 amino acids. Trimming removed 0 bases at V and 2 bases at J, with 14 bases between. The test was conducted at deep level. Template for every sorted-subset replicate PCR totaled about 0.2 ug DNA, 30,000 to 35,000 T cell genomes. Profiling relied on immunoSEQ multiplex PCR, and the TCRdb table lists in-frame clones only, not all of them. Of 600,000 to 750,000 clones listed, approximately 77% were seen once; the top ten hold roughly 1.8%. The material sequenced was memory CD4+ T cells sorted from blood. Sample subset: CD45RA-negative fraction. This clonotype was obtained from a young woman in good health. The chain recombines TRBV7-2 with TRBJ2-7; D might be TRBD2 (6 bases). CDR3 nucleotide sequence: TGTGCCAGCAGCTTAGCGCTCGGTAGCGGTACCTACGAGCAGTACTTC. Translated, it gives CASSLALGSGTYEQYF.